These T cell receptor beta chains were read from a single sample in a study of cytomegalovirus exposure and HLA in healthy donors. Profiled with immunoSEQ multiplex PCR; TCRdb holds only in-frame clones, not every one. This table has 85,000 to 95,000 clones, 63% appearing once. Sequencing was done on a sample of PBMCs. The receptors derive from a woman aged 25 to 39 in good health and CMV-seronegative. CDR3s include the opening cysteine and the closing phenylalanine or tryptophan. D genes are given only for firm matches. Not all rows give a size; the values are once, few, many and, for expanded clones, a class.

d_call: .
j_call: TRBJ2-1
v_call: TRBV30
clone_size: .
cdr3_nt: TGTGCCTGGTCCCCAACTCCTTACAATGAGCAGTTCTTC
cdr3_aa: CAWSPTPYNEQFF

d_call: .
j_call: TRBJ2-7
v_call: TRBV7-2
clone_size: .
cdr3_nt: TGTGCCAGCAGCAGCGCCGGGAGCTCCTACGAGCAGTACTTC
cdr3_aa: CASSSAGSSYEQYF

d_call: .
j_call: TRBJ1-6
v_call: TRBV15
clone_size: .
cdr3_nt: TGTGCCACCAGCCTAGAGACTGCGAGGGATTCACCCCTCCACTTT
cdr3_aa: CATSLETARDSPLHF

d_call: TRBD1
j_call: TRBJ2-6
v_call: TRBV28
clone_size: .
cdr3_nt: TGTGCCAGCAGTTTAGGGACAGGGTCTGGGGCCAACGTCCTGACTTTC
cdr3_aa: CASSLGTGSGANVLTF

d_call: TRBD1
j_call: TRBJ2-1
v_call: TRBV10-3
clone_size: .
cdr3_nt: TGTGCCACAGTCTATACAGGGGGCGCTTCCGATGAGCAGTTCTTC
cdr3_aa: CATVYTGGASDEQFF

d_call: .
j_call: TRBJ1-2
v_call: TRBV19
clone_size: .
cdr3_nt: TGTGCCAGTAGTATAGATGGGGAGGGCTACACCTTC
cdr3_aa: CASSIDGEGYTF

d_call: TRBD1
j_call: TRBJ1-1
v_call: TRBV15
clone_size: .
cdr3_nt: TGTGCCACCAGCGCAAGACAGGGCAACACTGAAGCTTTCTTT
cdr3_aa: CATSARQGNTEAFF

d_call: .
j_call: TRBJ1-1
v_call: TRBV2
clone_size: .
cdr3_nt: TGTGCCAGCAGTGAGAGCCCAGGGTATCAGGTAACTGAAGCTTTCTTT
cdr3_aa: CASSESPGYQVTEAFF

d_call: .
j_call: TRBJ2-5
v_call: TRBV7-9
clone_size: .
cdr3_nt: TGTGCCAGCAGCTTAGTTTCTCAAGAGACCCAGTACTTC
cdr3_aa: CASSLVSQETQYF

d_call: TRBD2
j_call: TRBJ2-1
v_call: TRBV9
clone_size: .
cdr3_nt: TGTGCCAGCAGCGTATCACTAGCGGGCTCCTACAATGAGCAGTTCTTC
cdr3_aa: CASSVSLAGSYNEQFF

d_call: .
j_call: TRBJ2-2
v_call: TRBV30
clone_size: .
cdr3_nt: TGTGCCTGGAGTTTGTCGGCCGGGGAGCTGTTTTTT
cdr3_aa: CAWSLSAGELFF

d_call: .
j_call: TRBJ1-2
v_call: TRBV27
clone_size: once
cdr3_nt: TGTGCCACGTTTAGTCCAGGGCCCTGGGGCTACACCTTC
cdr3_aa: CATFSPGPWGYTF

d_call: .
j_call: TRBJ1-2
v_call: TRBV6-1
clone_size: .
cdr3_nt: TGTGCCAGCAGTGGGGGCACCTACTCCTATGGCTACACCTTC
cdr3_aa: CASSGGTYSYGYTF

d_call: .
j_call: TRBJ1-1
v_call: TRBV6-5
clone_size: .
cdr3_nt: TGTGCCAGCAGTTACAGTAGAACTGAAGCTTTCTTT
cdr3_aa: CASSYSRTEAFF

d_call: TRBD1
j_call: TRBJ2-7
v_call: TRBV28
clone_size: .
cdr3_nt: TGTGCCAGCAGCGGACCCAGGGGGCATAGTTCCTACGAGCAGTACTTC
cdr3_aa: CASSGPRGHSSYEQYF

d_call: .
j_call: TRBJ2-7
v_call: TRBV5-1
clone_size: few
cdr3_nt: TGCGCCAGCAACAAAGGACGGGGCTACGAGCAGTACTTC
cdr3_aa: CASNKGRGYEQYF

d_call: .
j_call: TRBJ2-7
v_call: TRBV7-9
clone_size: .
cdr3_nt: TGTGCCAGCAGCAAGACTAGGTCGAGCTCCTACGAGCAGTACTTC
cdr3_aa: CASSKTRSSSYEQYF

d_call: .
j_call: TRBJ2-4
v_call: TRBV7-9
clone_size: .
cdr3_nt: TGTGCCAGCAGCTTAGCTGAGGCCGGGAAAAACATTCAGTACTTC
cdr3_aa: CASSLAEAGKNIQYF

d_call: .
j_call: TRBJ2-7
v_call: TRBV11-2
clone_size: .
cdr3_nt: TGTGCCAGCAGCTTATGGGAACCCCACCCGGGGTACGAGCAGTACTTC
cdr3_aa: CASSLWEPHPGYEQYF

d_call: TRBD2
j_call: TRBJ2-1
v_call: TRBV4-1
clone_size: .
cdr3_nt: TGCGCCAGCAGCCATCTTTTACCGACTAGCGGGGGTCGGGGGCAGTTCTTC
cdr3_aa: CASSHLLPTSGGRGQFF

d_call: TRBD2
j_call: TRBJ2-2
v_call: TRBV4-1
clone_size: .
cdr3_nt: TGCGCCAGCAGCCCCCACCCTCCTAGCGGGAGATTCACCGGGGAGCTGTTTTTT
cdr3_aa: CASSPHPPSGRFTGELFF

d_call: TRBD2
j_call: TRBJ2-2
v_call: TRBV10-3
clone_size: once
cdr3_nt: TGTGCCATCAGGCCGGGACTAGGGGACACCGGGGAGCTGTTTTTT
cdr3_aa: CAIRPGLGDTGELFF

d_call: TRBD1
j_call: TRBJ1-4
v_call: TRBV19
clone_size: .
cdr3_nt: TGTGCCAGTAGTCCCCTTCGGACAGGAGCAGAAGCAACTAATGAAAAACTGTTTTTT
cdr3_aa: CASSPLRTGAEATNEKLFF

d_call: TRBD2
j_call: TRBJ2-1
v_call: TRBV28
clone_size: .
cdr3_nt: TGTGCCAGCAGTTTGGCCGGACTAGCGGGGGGCAATGAGCAGTTCTTC
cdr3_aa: CASSLAGLAGGNEQFF

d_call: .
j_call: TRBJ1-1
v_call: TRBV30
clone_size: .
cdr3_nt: TGTGCCTGGACCCGGGGACACTTGAACACTGAAGCTTTCTTT
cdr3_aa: CAWTRGHLNTEAFF

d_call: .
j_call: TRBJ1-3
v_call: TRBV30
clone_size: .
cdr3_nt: TGTGCCTGGAGTGTACGAGTCAGGGGTGGAAACACCATATATTTT
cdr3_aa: CAWSVRVRGGNTIYF

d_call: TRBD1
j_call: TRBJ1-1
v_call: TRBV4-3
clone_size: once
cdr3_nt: TGCGCCAGCGGCCAAGACGCAGGGGGCGGCACTGAAGCTTTCTTT
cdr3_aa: CASGQDAGGGTEAFF

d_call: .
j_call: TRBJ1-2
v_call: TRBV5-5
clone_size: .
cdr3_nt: TGTGCCAGCAGCTTGGGACACCCCTATGGCTACACCTTC
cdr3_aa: CASSLGHPYGYTF

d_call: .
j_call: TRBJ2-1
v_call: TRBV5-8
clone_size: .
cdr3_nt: TGTGCCAGCAGCCGATTGAGGGACTCACAAAGGTTCGGTGTGGATGAGCAGTTCTTC
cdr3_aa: CASSRLRDSQRFGVDEQFF

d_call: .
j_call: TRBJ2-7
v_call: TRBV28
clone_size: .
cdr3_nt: TGTGCCAGCAGTTTGTACGGGGACTCCTACGAGCAGTACTTC
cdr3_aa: CASSLYGDSYEQYF

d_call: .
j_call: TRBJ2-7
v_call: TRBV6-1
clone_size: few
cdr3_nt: TGTGCCAGCAGTGAAGTATCCGGAGGCGGCGAGCAGTACTTC
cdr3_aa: CASSEVSGGGEQYF

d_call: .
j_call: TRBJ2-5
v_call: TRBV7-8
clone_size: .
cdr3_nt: TGTGCCAGCAGCCCCACCCGGGTCCAAGAGACCCAGTACTTC
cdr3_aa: CASSPTRVQETQYF

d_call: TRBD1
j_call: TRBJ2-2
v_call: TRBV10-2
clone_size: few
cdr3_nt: TGCGCCAGCACAGGGGGTTTCGCCGGGGAGCTGTTTTTT
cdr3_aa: CASTGGFAGELFF

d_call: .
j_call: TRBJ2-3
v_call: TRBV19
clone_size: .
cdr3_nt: TGTGCCAGTAAGTTAAGGGGCAGTTCTAGCACAGATACGCAGTATTTT
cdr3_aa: CASKLRGSSSTDTQYF

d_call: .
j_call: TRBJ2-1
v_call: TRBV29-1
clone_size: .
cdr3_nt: TGCAGCGTTGGTAGGGGTGGGGACTACAATGAGCAGTTCTTC
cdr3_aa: CSVGRGGDYNEQFF

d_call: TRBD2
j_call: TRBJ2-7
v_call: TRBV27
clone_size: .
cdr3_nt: TGTGCCAGCAGTCGACTAGCGGCGATCTACGAGCAGTACTTC
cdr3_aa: CASSRLAAIYEQYF

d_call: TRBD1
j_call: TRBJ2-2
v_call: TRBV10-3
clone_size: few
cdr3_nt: TGTGCCATCAGGGGGGACAGGGAAGACACCGGGGAGCTGTTTTTT
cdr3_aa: CAIRGDREDTGELFF

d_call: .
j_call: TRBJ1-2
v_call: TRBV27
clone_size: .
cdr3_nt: TGTGCCAGCAGTTCACTGACAGGCAACTATGGCTACACCTTC
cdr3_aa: CASSSLTGNYGYTF

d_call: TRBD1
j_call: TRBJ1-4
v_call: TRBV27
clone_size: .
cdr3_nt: TGTGCCAGCCAGGGGGCGGGGGAAAGGACTAATGAAAAACTGTTTTTT
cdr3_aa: CASQGAGERTNEKLFF

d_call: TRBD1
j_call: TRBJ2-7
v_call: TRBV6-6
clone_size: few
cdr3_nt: TGTGCCAGCAGCCGGGGGGACAGGGGGACCCACGAGCAGTACTTC
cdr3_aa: CASSRGDRGTHEQYF

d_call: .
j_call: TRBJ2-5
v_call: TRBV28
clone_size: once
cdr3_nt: TGTGCCAGCAGTCGAGACAGATTCCAAGAGACCCAGTACTTC
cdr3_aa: CASSRDRFQETQYF

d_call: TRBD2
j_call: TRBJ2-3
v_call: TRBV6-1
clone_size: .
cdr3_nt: TGTGCCAGCAGTGAGTGGTCCCTAGCGGGGAACACAGATACGCAGTATTTT
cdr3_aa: CASSEWSLAGNTDTQYF